This T cell receptor (beta chain) stems from a study of T-cell memory formation after mild COVID-19. Comment on this clonotype: Antigen specificity is unknown.

CDR3 length equals 16 residues. The germline CDR1 and CDR2 sequences are LNHDA and SQIVND (reference sequence). J lost 5 bases, V lost 5 bases, and 9 bases had no gene match. Whole-study findings and limits: Pre-infection memory showed some responding clones, and this suggested that cross-reactive memory joined.

5'RACE primed at constant segments yielded TCR alpha and TCR beta cDNA libraries bearing sample barcodes and UMIs. TCRdb re-derived calls from the 5' RACE reads in MiXCR, one entry per CDR3 protein. The sample contains 530,000 or so distinct CDR3 sequences, roughly 17% of which appear only once. The sequence came from an adult woman who had mild COVID-19 (a few samples of this study predate the infection). Cell type and time point are not known. This chain uses TRBV19 with TRBJ2-1, with TRBD2 identical over 10 bases. Sample: PBMCs or a T cell subset sorted from them (not recorded which). CDR3 sequence: CASSGRLAGDHNEQFF. In DNA, the CDR3 is TGTGCCAGTAGTGGGCGGCTAGCGGGGGACCACAATGAGCAGTTCTTC.